The text below deals with one T cell receptor (beta chain). The CDR3 carries no conserved terminal phenylalanine or tryptophan, so it likely arises from a read error. The limits of the CDR3 on the DNA are not certain, so only TCRdb's listed CDR3 is given. The sample is drawn from a study of blood T cell repertoires in COVID-19. Germline assignment: CDR1 SEHNR and CDR2 FQNEAQ (reference sequence). Counting both end residues, the CDR3 totals 13 amino acids. Clones were sequenced by immunoSEQ multiplex PCR, and TCRdb holds only the in-frame ones, with some missing. Of a few hundred thousand clones in the sample, 85% were seen once.

The source of this sequence is a woman aged 18-29 years with acute or convalescent COVID-19. What was sequenced was peripheral blood. V and J are TRBV7-9 and TRBJ2-7; the DNA was not used to check the table's D call, TRBD1. CDR3 in amino acids: CASSGHSGLASML.